This T cell receptor beta chain emerged from a study of blood T cell repertoires in COVID-19. Participants had their cohort set by participant-reported clinical history. The CDR3 is 14 amino acids. CDR1 and CDR2 (germline): SGHRS, YFSETQ. V was clipped by 0 bases and J by 5 bases; unmatched bases: 5. Assay used: immunoSEQ multiplex PCR; TCRdb lists only in-frame clones, some missing. The repertoire holds over 400,000 clones, with around nine tenths as singletons. Source material: PBMCs or T cells enriched from blood (not recorded which). The TCR comes from a woman aged 55 to 70 who had recovered from COVID-19. This chain uses TRBV5-1 with TRBJ2-7, with TRBD1 matching 7 bases. This chain's CDR3 is CASSLGAGGNEQYF. CDR3 bases: TGCGCCAGCAGCTTGGGAGCAGGGGGAAACGAGCAGTACTTC.